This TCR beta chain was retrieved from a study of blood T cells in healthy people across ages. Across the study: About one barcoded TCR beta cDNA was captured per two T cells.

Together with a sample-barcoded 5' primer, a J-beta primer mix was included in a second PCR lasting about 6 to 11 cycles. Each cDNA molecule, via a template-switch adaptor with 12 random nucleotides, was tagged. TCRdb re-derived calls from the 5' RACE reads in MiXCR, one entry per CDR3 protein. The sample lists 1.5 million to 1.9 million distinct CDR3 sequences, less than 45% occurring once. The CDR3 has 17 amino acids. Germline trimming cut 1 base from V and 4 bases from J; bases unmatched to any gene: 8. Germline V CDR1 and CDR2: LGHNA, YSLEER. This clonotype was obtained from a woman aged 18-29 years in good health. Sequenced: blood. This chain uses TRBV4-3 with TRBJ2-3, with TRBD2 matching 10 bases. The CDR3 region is CASSQGGLAGVPDTQYF. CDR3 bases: TGCGCCAGCAGCCAAGGGGGCCTAGCGGGGGTCCCAGATACGCAGTATTTT.